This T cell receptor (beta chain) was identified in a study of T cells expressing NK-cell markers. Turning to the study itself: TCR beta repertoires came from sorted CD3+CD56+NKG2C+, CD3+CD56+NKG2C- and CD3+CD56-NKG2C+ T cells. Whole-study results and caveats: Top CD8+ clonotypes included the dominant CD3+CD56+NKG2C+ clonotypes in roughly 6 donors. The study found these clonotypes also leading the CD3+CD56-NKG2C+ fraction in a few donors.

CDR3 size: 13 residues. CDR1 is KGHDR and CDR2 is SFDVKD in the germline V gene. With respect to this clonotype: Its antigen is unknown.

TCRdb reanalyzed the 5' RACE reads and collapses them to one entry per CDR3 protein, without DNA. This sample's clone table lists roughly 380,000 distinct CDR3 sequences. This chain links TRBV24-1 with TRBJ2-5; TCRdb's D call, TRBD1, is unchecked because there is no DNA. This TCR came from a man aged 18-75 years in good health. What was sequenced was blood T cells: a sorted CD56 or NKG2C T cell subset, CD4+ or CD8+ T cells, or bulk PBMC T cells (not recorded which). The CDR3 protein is CATSRQGTETQYF.